A selection of T cell receptor beta chains follows, all from one sample in a study of T cell responses to AZD1222 COVID-19 vaccine. Generated by immunoSEQ multiplex PCR, the TCRdb table keeps only in-frame clones and is missing some. The table shows 90,000 to 150,000 clones, with around 89% occurring only once. Specimen: peripheral blood, collected on day 0 of AZD1222 vaccination. Receptors were obtained from an adult in good health. The conserved cysteine and the conserved F or W are not part of the CDR3 here.

v_call	j_call	cdr3_aa
TRBV19	TRBJ1-4	ASSIAAATNEKLF
TRBV9	TRBJ2-3	ASSVGGTVITDTQY
TRBV10-2	TRBJ2-5	ASSESRTRLGTQY
TRBV6-5	TRBJ2-6	ASRKTEPNVLT
TRBV11-3	TRBJ2-2	ASSEPGQGAGELF
TRBV7-9	TRBJ1-4	ASSPTAGTEDEKLF
TRBV15	TRBJ1-1	ATSRGRQGARNEAF
TRBV18	TRBJ2-1	ASSWDSLGNEQF
TRBV5-1	TRBJ1-6	ASSLGGTEGNSPLH
TRBV10-3	TRBJ2-2	ALGQGSAPNTGELF
TRBV10-3	TRBJ1-1	AISESRENTEAF
TRBV29-1	TRBJ1-4	SARTATNEKLF
TRBV28	TRBJ1-6	ASRRGGTSDNSPLH
TRBV7-6	TRBJ2-6	ASSSGANVLT
TRBV5-5	TRBJ2-7	ASSPTLWTGNYEQY
TRBV4-2	TRBJ2-7	ASSQEDGNYEQY
TRBV7-3	TRBJ2-3	ASSARQSTDTQY